The source of this T cell receptor beta chain is a study of metastatic and nonmetastatic thyroid tumors. At the level of the study: A comparison of repertoires was made across blood and tumor or nodule tissue from malignant and benign thyroid patients. Study-wide results and limits: In blood and tumor, TCR beta diversity was reportedly significantly higher in malignant thyroid tumors than in benign nodules.

Authors' data handling: The study took CDR3 differences across clinicopathological groups and made a distant-metastasis classifier for papillary thyroid cancer from them. TCRdb re-called the PCR reads through MiXCR. These V and J calls are TCRdb output, not the study's own analysis. The sample shows 26,000 or so clones, approximately 17% of them seen only once. None of the patients had undergone any treatment ahead of thyroid surgery. Germline-derived CDR1 and CDR2 are GTSNPN and SVGIG (reference sequence). The ends were cut back, 5 bases at V and 6 bases at J, with 11 bases in the middle. The CDR3 sequence is 12 residues long. Many counts were recorded for this clone. Antigen: not known.

The chain recombines TRBV30 with TRBJ2-1; D is unresolved. The specimen was blood. The receptor was derived from a male donor with papillary thyroid cancer or a benign thyroid nodule (not recorded which). Some clones in this sample may be carry-over from other donors' samples. The CDR3 loop reads CAWDAVGNEQFF. CDR3 nucleotide sequence: TGTGCCTGGGATGCGGTTGGCAATGAGCAGTTCTTC.